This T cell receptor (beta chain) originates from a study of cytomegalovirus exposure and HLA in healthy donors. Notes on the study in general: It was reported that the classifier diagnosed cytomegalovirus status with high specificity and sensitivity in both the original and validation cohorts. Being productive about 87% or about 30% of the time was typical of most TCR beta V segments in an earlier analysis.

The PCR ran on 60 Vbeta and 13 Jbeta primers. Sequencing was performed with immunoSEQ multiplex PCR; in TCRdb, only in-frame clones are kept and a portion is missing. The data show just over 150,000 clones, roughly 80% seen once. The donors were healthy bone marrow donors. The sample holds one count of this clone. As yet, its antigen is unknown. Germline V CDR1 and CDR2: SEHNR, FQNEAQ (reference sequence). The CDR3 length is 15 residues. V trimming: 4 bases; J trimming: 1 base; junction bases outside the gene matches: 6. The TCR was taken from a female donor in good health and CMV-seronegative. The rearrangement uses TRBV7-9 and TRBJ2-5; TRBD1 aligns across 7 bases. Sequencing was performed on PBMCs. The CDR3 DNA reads TGTGCCAGCAGCTCACCGACAGGGTTCCAAGAGACCCAGTACTTC. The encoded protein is CASSSPTGFQETQYF.